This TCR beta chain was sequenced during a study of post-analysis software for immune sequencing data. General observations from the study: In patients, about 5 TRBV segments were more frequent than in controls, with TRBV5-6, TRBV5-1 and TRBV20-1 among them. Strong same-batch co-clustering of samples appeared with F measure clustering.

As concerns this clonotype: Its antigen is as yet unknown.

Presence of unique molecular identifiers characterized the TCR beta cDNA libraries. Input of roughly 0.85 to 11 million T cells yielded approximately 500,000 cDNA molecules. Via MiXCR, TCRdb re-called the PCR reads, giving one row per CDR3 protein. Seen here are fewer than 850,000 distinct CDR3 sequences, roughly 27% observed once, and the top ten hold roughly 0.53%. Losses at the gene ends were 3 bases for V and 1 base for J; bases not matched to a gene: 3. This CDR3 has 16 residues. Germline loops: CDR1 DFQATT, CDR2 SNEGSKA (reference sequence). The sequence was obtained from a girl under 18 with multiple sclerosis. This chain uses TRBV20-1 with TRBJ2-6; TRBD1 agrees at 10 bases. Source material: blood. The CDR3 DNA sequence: TGCAGTGCTAGGGGACAGGGGCTATCTGGGGCCAACGTCCTGACTTTC. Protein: CSARGQGLSGANVLTF.